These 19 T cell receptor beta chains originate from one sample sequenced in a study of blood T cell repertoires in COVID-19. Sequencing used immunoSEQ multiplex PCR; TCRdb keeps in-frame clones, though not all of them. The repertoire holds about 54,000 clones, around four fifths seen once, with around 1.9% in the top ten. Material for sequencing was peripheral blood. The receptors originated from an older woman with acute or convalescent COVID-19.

The CDR3 sequence: CASSLVVRGGDGYTF. The CDR3 nucleotides are TGCGCCAGCAGCTTGGTGGTACGGGGAGGAGATGGCTACACCTTC. The chain is built from TRBV5-1 and TRBJ1-2, with D unresolved. Germline CDR1 and CDR2: SGHRS and YFSETQ. This CDR3 spans 15 amino acids. V shed 0 bases and J shed 6 bases, with 15 bases lying between them.

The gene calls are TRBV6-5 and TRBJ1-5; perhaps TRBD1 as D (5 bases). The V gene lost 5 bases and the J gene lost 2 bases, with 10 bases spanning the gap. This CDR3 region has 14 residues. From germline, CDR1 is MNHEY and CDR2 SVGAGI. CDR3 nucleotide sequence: TGTGCCAGCAGTAGGGGTGGACGCAATCAGCCCCAGCATTTT. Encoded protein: CASSRGGRNQPQHF.

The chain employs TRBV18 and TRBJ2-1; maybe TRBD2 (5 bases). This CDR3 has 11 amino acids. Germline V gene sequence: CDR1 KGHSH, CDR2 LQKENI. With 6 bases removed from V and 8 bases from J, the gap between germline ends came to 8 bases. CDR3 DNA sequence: TGTGCCAGCTCCGCGGGCGATGAGCAGTTCTTC. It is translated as CASSAGDEQFF.

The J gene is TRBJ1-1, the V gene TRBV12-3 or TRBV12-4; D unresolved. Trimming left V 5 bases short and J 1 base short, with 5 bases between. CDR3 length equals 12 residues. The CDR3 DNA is TGTGCCAGCAGTCCATGGAACACTGAAGCTTTCTTT. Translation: CASSPWNTEAFF.

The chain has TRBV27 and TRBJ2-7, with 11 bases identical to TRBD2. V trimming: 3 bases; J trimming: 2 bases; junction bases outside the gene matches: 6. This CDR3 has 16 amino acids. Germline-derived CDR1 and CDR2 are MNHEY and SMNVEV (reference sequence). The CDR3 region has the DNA TGTGCCAGCAGTTTCCAGTTAGCGGGAGGGCCCTACGAGCAGTACTTC. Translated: CASSFQLAGGPYEQYF.

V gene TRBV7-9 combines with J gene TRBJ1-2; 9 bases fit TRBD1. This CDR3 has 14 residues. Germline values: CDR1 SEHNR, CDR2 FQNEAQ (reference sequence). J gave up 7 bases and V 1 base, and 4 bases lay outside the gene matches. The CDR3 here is CASSLEGTGLGYTF. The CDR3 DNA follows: TGTGCCAGCAGCTTAGAAGGGACAGGGCTTGGCTACACCTTC.

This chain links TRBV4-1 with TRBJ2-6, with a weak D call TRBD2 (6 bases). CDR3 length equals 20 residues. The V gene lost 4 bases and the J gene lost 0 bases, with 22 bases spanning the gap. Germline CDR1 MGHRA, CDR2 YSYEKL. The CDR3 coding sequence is TGCGCCAGCAGCCCAGGAACCCCCGGGACTCTTAGCTCTGGGGCCAACGTCCTGACTTTC. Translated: CASSPGTPGTLSSGANVLTF.

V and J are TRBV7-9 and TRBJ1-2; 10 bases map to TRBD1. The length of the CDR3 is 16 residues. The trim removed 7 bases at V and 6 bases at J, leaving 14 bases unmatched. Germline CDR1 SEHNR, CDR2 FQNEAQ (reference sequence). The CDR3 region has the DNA TGTGCCAGCACCCTACGGGTGACAGGGGGCATCCATGGCTACACCTTC. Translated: CASTLRVTGGIHGYTF.

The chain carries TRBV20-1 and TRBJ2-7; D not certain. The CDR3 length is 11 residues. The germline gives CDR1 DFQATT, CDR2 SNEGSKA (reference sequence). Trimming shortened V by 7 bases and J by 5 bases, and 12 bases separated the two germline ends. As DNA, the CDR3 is TGCAGTGAGAGCGTCGGCAACGAGCAGTACTTC. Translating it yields CSESVGNEQYF.

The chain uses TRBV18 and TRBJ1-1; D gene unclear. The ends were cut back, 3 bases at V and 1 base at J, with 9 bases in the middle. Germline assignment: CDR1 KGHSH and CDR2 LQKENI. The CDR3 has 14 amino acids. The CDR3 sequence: CASSPLPENTEAFF. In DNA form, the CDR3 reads TGTGCCAGCTCACCCCTGCCAGAGAACACTGAAGCTTTCTTT.

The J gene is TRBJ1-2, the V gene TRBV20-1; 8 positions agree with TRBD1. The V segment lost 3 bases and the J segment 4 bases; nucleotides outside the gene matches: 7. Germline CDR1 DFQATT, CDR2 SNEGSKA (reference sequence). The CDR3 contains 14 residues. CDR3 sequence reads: CSASFAGGAYGYTF. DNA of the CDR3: TGCAGTGCTAGTTTCGCAGGGGGCGCCTATGGCTACACCTTC.

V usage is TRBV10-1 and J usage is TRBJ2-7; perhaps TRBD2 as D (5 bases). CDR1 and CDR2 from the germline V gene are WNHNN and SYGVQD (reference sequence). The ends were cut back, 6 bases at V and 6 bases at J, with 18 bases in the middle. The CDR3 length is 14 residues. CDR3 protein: CASRKTSSSSEQYF. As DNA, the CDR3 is TGCGCCAGCAGAAAAACTAGTTCTTCAAGCGAGCAGTACTTC.

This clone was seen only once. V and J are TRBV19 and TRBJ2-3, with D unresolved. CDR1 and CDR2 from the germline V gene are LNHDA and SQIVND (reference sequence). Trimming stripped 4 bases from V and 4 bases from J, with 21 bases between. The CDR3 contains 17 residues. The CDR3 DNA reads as TGTGCCAGTAGTACCCGACGCGGCAGTAAGCCCTCAGATACGCAGTATTTT. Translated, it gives CASSTRRGSKPSDTQYF.

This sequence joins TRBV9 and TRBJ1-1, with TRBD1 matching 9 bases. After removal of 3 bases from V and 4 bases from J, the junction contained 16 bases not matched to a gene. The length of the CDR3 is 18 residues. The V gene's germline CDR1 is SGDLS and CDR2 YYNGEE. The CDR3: CASSAPKGPGQGLTEAFF. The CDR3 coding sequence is TGTGCCAGCAGCGCCCCTAAGGGACCGGGACAGGGTCTCACTGAAGCTTTCTTT.

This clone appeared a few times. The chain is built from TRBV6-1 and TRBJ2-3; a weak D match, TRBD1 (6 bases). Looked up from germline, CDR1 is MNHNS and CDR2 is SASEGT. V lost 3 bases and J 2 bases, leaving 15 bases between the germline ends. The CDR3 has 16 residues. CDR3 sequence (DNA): TGTGCCAGCAGTGACCGCCGGGTGGGGGCCACAGATACGCAGTATTTT. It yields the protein CASSDRRVGATDTQYF.

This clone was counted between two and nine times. CDR3 loop: CASSYVRAGELFF. The CDR3 coding sequence is TGTGCCAGCAGTTACGTGAGGGCCGGGGAGCTGTTTTTT. The rearrangement links TRBV6-6 to TRBJ2-2; a possible D gene is TRBD2 (5 bases). Per the germline V gene, CDR1 is MNHNY and CDR2 is SVGAGI (reference sequence). The length of the CDR3 is 13 residues. The V end lost 2 bases, the J end lost 6 bases, and 7 bases lay between the germline ends.

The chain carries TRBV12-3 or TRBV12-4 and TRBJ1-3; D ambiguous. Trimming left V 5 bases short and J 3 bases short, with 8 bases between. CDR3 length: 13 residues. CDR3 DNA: TGTGCCAGCAGTCTAACTATTGGAAACACCATATATTTT. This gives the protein CASSLTIGNTIYF.

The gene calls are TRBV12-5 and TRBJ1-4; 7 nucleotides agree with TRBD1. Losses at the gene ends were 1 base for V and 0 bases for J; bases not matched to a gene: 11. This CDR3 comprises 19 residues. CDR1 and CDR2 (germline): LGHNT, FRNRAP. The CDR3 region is CASGLGGQYRVATNEKLFF. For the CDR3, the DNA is TGTGCTAGTGGTTTGGGGGGACAGTACAGGGTTGCAACTAATGAAAAACTGTTTTTT.

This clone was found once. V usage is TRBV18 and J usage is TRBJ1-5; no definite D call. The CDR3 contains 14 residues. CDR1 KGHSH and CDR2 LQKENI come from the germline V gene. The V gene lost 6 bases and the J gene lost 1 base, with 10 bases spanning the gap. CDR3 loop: CASSPGGSNQPQHF. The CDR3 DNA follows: TGTGCCAGCTCCCCAGGAGGAAGCAATCAGCCCCAGCATTTT.